These T cell receptor beta chains were read from a single sample in a study of blood T cell repertoires in COVID-19. Data came from immunoSEQ multiplex PCR; TCRdb stores just in-frame clones and leaves some out. The data contain about 34,000 clones, 90% of them singletons. The source material was peripheral blood. The receptors were sampled from an elderly man with acute or convalescent COVID-19. Each CDR3 is given with its conserved first and last residue. Each record gives: CDR3 DNA, CDR3 protein, D gene, V gene, clone size, J gene. The D gene is left open where the match is weak. Clone size appears in some rows only: once, few, many, or a class for an expanded clone.

CDR3 DNA: TGCGCCAGCAGTGAGTCCGGCGGGGAGCAGTTCTTC
CDR3 protein: CASSESGGEQFF
D gene: -
V gene: TRBV10-1
clone size: -
J gene: TRBJ2-1

CDR3 DNA: TGTGCCACCAGCAGAGACCTACAGGGCTTTCAGCCCCAGCATTTT
CDR3 protein: CATSRDLQGFQPQHF
D gene: -
V gene: TRBV15
clone size: few
J gene: TRBJ1-5

CDR3 DNA: TGTGCCAGCGGGACACCGAACACCGGGGAGCTGTTTTTT
CDR3 protein: CASGTPNTGELFF
D gene: -
V gene: TRBV2
clone size: -
J gene: TRBJ2-2

CDR3 DNA: TGTGCCAGCAGCCAAGGGGGGACAGGGGGGGTCCGCGAGCAGTACTTC
CDR3 protein: CASSQGGTGGVREQYF
D gene: TRBD1
V gene: TRBV7-6
clone size: -
J gene: TRBJ2-7

CDR3 DNA: TGTGCCAGCAGTGACTCCTCCCGGGGCACTGAAGCTTTCTTT
CDR3 protein: CASSDSSRGTEAFF
D gene: -
V gene: TRBV6-4
clone size: -
J gene: TRBJ1-1

CDR3 DNA: TGCGCCAGCAGATCGACCTCAACAGTCTCTGAAGCTTTCTTT
CDR3 protein: CASRSTSTVSEAFF
D gene: -
V gene: TRBV5-1
clone size: -
J gene: TRBJ1-1

CDR3 DNA: TGTGCCAGCAGCCGAACGACAGGGCTCTCCTACAATGAGCAGTTCTTC
CDR3 protein: CASSRTTGLSYNEQFF
D gene: TRBD1
V gene: TRBV11-2
clone size: few
J gene: TRBJ2-1

CDR3 DNA: TGTGCCACCAGTGATTTGTGGCTCCTGAACACTGAAGCTTTCTTT
CDR3 protein: CATSDLWLLNTEAFF
D gene: -
V gene: TRBV24-1
clone size: -
J gene: TRBJ1-1

CDR3 DNA: TGTGCCAGCAGCGGGGGGACAGGGTTCAATGAGCAGTTCTTC
CDR3 protein: CASSGGTGFNEQFF
D gene: TRBD1
V gene: TRBV5-4
clone size: once
J gene: TRBJ2-1

CDR3 DNA: TGCGCCAGCAGCCGGGACAGCTCTGGAAACACCATATATTTT
CDR3 protein: CASSRDSSGNTIYF
D gene: TRBD1
V gene: TRBV5-1
clone size: once
J gene: TRBJ1-3

CDR3 DNA: TGTGCCATCAGTGAGTCGACAGACAATTCACCCCTCCACTTT
CDR3 protein: CAISESTDNSPLHF
D gene: -
V gene: TRBV10-3
clone size: -
J gene: TRBJ1-6

CDR3 DNA: TGTGCCAGCTCACCATTTCGACAGCCCGACTCTGGAAACACCATATATTTT
CDR3 protein: CASSPFRQPDSGNTIYF
D gene: -
V gene: TRBV18
clone size: -
J gene: TRBJ1-3

CDR3 DNA: TGCGCCAGCAGCTTGGGGCAGGGCTCCTTTCGAAACGAGCAGTACTTC
CDR3 protein: CASSLGQGSFRNEQYF
D gene: -
V gene: TRBV5-1
clone size: -
J gene: TRBJ2-7

CDR3 DNA: TGTGCCAGCAGTGGGCGGTTAGAAGCTTTCTTT
CDR3 protein: CASSGRLEAFF
D gene: -
V gene: TRBV2
clone size: -
J gene: TRBJ1-1

CDR3 DNA: TGCGCCAGCAGCTTGGCTGACTATGGCTACACCTTC
CDR3 protein: CASSLADYGYTF
D gene: -
V gene: TRBV5-1
clone size: once
J gene: TRBJ1-2

CDR3 DNA: TGTGCCAGCAGCCCCCCACAGGGTGTCGAAAACACCGGGGAGCTGTTTTTT
CDR3 protein: CASSPPQGVENTGELFF
D gene: -
V gene: TRBV11-2
clone size: -
J gene: TRBJ2-2

CDR3 DNA: TGTGCCAGTGATTCGGGACAGGGGACGACTAATGAAAAACTGTTTTTT
CDR3 protein: CASDSGQGTTNEKLFF
D gene: TRBD1
V gene: TRBV19
clone size: -
J gene: TRBJ1-4

CDR3 DNA: TGTGCCAGCAGCCTCAGGAAGGGACAGGGGTGCAATCAGCCCCAGCATTTT
CDR3 protein: CASSLRKGQGCNQPQHF
D gene: -
V gene: TRBV21-1
clone size: -
J gene: TRBJ1-5

CDR3 DNA: TGTGCCAGCAGTCCCACGATAGGCAATCAGCCCCAGCATTTT
CDR3 protein: CASSPTIGNQPQHF
D gene: -
V gene: TRBV27
clone size: -
J gene: TRBJ1-5

CDR3 DNA: TGTGCCAGCAGCTTAAGAGGACAGTCGGGAAACTCTGGAAACACCATATATTTT
CDR3 protein: CASSLRGQSGNSGNTIYF
D gene: -
V gene: TRBV7-2
clone size: -
J gene: TRBJ1-3

CDR3 DNA: TGTGCCAGTAGTATCTCAGGACAGGGGGCTGTGGAAGCTGAAGCTTTCTTT
CDR3 protein: CASSISGQGAVEAEAFF
D gene: TRBD1
V gene: TRBV19
clone size: -
J gene: TRBJ1-1

CDR3 DNA: TGTGCCAGCAGTAGGGGACAGGGACCTGGAAACACCATATATTTT
CDR3 protein: CASSRGQGPGNTIYF
D gene: TRBD1
V gene: TRBV6-5
clone size: -
J gene: TRBJ1-3

CDR3 DNA: TGTGCCAGCAGCCCCCTAGCGGGGGGTTTGGGAGATACGCAGTATTTT
CDR3 protein: CASSPLAGGLGDTQYF
D gene: TRBD2
V gene: TRBV7-9
clone size: -
J gene: TRBJ2-3

CDR3 DNA: TGTGCCAGTAGAATGTCACAGGGGGCCCATTCACCCCTCCACTTT
CDR3 protein: CASRMSQGAHSPLHF
D gene: TRBD1
V gene: TRBV19
clone size: -
J gene: TRBJ1-6

CDR3 DNA: TGTGCCAGTACCGACAGGGTAGAGGCTTTCTTT
CDR3 protein: CASTDRVEAFF
D gene: TRBD1
V gene: TRBV19
clone size: -
J gene: TRBJ1-1

CDR3 DNA: TGTGCCAGCAGAGGGACAGGGAATGGTGGCTACACCTTC
CDR3 protein: CASRGTGNGGYTF
D gene: TRBD1
V gene: TRBV2
clone size: once
J gene: TRBJ1-2

CDR3 DNA: TGCGCCAGCAGCCGTAGACAGGGGAGCACAGATACGCAGTATTTT
CDR3 protein: CASSRRQGSTDTQYF
D gene: TRBD1
V gene: TRBV5-1
clone size: -
J gene: TRBJ2-3

CDR3 DNA: TGTGCCAGTCGTGAGGTCCGTAACTATGGCTACACCTTC
CDR3 protein: CASREVRNYGYTF
D gene: -
V gene: TRBV19
clone size: -
J gene: TRBJ1-2

CDR3 DNA: TGTGCCAGCAGCTTGGTCGGACTAGCGGGGGGAGGAGGCAATGAGCAGTTCTTC
CDR3 protein: CASSLVGLAGGGGNEQFF
D gene: TRBD2
V gene: TRBV11-2
clone size: -
J gene: TRBJ2-1

CDR3 DNA: TGTGCCAGCAGTTCCATGGGACAGTTCGAGACCCAGTACTTC
CDR3 protein: CASSSMGQFETQYF
D gene: TRBD1
V gene: TRBV27
clone size: few
J gene: TRBJ2-5

CDR3 DNA: TGTGCCATCCGGCCGGCGGCGCAAAGGTCGGCCCAGTACTTC
CDR3 protein: CAIRPAAQRSAQYF
D gene: -
V gene: TRBV10-3
clone size: -
J gene: TRBJ2-5

CDR3 DNA: TGTGCCAGCAGCTTAGGGGGCCGGACAGATACGCAGTATTTT
CDR3 protein: CASSLGGRTDTQYF
D gene: -
V gene: TRBV7-3
clone size: -
J gene: TRBJ2-3

CDR3 DNA: TGCGCCAGCAGTGACAGCATAGCGACCCTTCGCTACACCGGGGAGCTGTTTTTT
CDR3 protein: CASSDSIATLRYTGELFF
D gene: -
V gene: TRBV10-2
clone size: -
J gene: TRBJ2-2

CDR3 DNA: TGTGCCAGCAGCTTAAAAGCGCGAGAGACCCAGTACTTC
CDR3 protein: CASSLKARETQYF
D gene: -
V gene: TRBV5-6
clone size: -
J gene: TRBJ2-5

CDR3 DNA: TGTGCCAGCAGTCCCTACCAAGAGACCCAGTACTTC
CDR3 protein: CASSPYQETQYF
D gene: -
V gene: TRBV6-7
clone size: -
J gene: TRBJ2-5

CDR3 DNA: TGCGCCAGCAGCAGCAGGACAGGAGGTCCCTACGAGCAGTACTTC
CDR3 protein: CASSSRTGGPYEQYF
D gene: TRBD1
V gene: TRBV5-1
clone size: -
J gene: TRBJ2-7

CDR3 DNA: TGTGCCAGCAGTTACTACTCGGGACAGGGGGACAATGAGCAGTTCTTC
CDR3 protein: CASSYYSGQGDNEQFF
D gene: TRBD1
V gene: TRBV6-4
clone size: once
J gene: TRBJ2-1

CDR3 DNA: TGTGCCAGCAGCACCGGACTAGCAGAAGAGACCCAGTACTTC
CDR3 protein: CASSTGLAEETQYF
D gene: TRBD2
V gene: TRBV5-6
clone size: -
J gene: TRBJ2-5

CDR3 DNA: TGTGCCAGCAGCTTGGTAGCGGGGCTTGTAGATACGCAGTATTTT
CDR3 protein: CASSLVAGLVDTQYF
D gene: TRBD2
V gene: TRBV7-3
clone size: -
J gene: TRBJ2-3

CDR3 DNA: TGTGCCAGCAGTTCGGACGGGGGATACGAGCAGTACTTC
CDR3 protein: CASSSDGGYEQYF
D gene: -
V gene: TRBV27
clone size: -
J gene: TRBJ2-7

CDR3 DNA: TGTGCCAGCAGCCAAGATAGGGGACAGGGGGATCAGCCCCAGCATTTT
CDR3 protein: CASSQDRGQGDQPQHF
D gene: TRBD1
V gene: TRBV3-1/TRBV3-2
clone size: -
J gene: TRBJ1-5

CDR3 DNA: TGTGCCAGCAGCTGGACTAGCGGGGGGAGGAATGAGCAGTTCTTC
CDR3 protein: CASSWTSGGRNEQFF
D gene: TRBD2
V gene: TRBV5-6
clone size: -
J gene: TRBJ2-1

CDR3 DNA: TGCAGCGCCTATAGGAACAGGGGGATAGGAGAGACCCAGTACTTC
CDR3 protein: CSAYRNRGIGETQYF
D gene: TRBD1
V gene: TRBV29-1
clone size: -
J gene: TRBJ2-5

CDR3 DNA: TGTGCCAGCAGCCCCGAGCGGGGGGAACGCCAAGAGACCCAGTACTTC
CDR3 protein: CASSPERGERQETQYF
D gene: TRBD2
V gene: TRBV3-1/TRBV3-2
clone size: -
J gene: TRBJ2-5

CDR3 DNA: TGCAGTGCTAGTGACCGCCCAGGAATTGACTATGGCTACACCTTC
CDR3 protein: CSASDRPGIDYGYTF
D gene: -
V gene: TRBV20-1
clone size: -
J gene: TRBJ1-2